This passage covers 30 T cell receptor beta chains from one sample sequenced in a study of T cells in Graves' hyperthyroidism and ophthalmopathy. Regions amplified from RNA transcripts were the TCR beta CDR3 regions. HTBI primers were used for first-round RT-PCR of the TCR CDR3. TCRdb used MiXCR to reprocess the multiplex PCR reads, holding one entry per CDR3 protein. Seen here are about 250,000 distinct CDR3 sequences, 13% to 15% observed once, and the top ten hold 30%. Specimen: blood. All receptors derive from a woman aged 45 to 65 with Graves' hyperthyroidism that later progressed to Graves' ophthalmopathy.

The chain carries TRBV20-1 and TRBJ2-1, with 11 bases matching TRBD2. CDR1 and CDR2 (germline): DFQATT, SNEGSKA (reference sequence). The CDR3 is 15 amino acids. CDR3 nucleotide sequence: TGCAGGGGGGTTGGGGGGACTAGCGGATACAATGAGCAGTTCTTC. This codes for CRGVGGTSGYNEQFF.

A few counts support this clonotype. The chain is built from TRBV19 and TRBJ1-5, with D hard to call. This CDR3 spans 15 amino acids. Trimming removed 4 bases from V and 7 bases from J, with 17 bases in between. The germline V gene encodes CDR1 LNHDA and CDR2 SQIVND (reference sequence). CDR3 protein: CASSTGSLYEQPQHF. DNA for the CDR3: TGTGCCAGTAGTACCGGGTCGTTGTACGAGCAGCCCCAGCATTTT.

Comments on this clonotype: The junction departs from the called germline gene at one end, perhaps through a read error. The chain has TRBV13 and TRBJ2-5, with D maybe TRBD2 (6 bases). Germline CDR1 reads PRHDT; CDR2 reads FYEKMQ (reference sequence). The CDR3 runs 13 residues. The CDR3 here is CASGAGKRETRYF. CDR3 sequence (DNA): TGTGCCAGCGGGGCAGGTAAACGGGAGACCCGGTACTTC.

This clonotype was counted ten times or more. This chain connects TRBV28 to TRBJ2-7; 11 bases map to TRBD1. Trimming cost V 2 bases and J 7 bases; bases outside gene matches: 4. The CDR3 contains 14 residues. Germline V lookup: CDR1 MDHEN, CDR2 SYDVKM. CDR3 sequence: CASSLGQGAEEQYF. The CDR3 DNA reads TGTGCCAGCAGTTTAGGACAGGGGGCGGAAGAGCAGTACTTC.

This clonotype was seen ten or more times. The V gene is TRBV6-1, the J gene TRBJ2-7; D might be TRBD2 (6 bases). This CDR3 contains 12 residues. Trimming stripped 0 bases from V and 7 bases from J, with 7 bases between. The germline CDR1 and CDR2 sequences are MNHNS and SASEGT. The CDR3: CASSEASGEQYF. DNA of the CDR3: TGTGCCAGCAGTGAAGCGAGCGGGGAGCAGTACTTC.

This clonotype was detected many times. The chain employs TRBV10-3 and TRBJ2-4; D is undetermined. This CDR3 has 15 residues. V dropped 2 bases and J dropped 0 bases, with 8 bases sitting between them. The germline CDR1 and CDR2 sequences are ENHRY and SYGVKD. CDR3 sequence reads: CAISEGQVAKNIQYF. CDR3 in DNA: TGTGCCATCAGTGAGGGTCAGGTAGCCAAAAACATTCAGTACTTC.

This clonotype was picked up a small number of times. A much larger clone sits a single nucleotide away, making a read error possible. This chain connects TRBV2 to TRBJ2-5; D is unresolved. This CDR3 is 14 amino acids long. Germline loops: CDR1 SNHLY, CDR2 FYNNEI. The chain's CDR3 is CASSEDGWQGTQYF. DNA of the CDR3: TGTGCCAGCAGTGAAGACGGCTGGCAAGGGACCCAGTACTTC.

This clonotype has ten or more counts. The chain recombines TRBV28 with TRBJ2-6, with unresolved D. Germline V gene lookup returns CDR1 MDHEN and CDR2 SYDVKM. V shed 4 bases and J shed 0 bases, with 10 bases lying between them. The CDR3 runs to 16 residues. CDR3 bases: TGTGCCAGCAGTTCCCTCAAGAGCTCTGGGGCCAACGTCCTGACTTTC. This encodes CASSSLKSSGANVLTF. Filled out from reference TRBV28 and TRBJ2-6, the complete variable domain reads DVKVTQSSRYLVKRTGEKVFLECVQDMDHENMFWYRQDPGLGLRLIYFSYDVKMKEKGDIPEGYSVSREKKERFSLILESASTNQTSMYLCASSSLKSSGANVLTFGAGSRLTVL.

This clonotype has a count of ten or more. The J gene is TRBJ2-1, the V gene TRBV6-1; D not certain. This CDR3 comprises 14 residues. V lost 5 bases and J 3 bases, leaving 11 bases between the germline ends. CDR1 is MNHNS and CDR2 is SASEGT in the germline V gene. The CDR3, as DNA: TGTGCCAGCAGTCCCCTCCCGAGCTACAATGAGCAGTTCTTC. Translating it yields CASSPLPSYNEQFF.

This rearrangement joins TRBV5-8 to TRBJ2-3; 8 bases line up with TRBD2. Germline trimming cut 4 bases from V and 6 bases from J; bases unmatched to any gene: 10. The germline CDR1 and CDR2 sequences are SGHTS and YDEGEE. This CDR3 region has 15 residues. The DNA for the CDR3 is TGTGCCAGCAGCCCGGGGGCGGCTAGCGGGGATACGCAGTATTTT. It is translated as CASSPGAASGDTQYF.

CDR3: CSANSGTALIYNEQFF. CDR3 DNA: TGCAGTGCAAATTCCGGGACAGCCCTTATTTACAATGAGCAGTTCTTC. This chain connects TRBV20-1 to TRBJ2-1; 7 bases map to TRBD1. The CDR3 runs 16 residues. V dropped 6 bases and J dropped 4; count of bases not matched to a gene: 15. The V gene's germline CDR1 is DFQATT and CDR2 SNEGSKA (reference sequence).

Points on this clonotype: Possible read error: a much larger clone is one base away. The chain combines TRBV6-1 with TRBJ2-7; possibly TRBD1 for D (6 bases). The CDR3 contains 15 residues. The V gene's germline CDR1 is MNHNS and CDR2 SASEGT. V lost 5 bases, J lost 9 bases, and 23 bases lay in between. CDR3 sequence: CASSHPGESVHGQYF. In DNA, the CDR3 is TGTGCCAGCAGTCACCCAGGGGAGTCTGTGCACGGGCAGTACTTC.

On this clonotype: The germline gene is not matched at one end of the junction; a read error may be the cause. CDR3 residues: CASSDNSPLHF. Written as DNA, the CDR3 is TGTGCCAGCAGTGATAACTCACCCCTCCACTTT. The chain joins TRBV2 to TRBJ1-6; no clear D. CDR1 and CDR2 (germline): SNHLY, FYNNEI. The CDR3 extends over 11 amino acids.

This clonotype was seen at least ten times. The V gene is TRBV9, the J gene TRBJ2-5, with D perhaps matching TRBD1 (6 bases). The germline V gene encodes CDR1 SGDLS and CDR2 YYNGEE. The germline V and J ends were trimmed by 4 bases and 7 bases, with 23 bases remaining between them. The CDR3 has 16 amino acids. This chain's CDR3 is CASSTPTGELLGTQYF. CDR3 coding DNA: TGTGCCAGCAGCACCCCGACAGGAGAACTTTTGGGGACCCAGTACTTC.

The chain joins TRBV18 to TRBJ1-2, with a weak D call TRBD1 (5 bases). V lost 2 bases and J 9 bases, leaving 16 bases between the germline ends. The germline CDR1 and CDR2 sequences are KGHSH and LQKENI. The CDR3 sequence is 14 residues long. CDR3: CASSPSWGTKSYTF. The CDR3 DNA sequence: TGTGCCAGCTCACCATCATGGGGGACTAAAAGCTACACCTTC.

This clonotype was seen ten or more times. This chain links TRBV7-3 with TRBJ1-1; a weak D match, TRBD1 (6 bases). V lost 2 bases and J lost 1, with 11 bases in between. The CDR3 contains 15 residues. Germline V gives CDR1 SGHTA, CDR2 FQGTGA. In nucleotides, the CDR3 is TGTGCCAGCAGCTTATTGGGGACACCGAACACTGAAGCTTTCTTT. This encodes CASSLLGTPNTEAFF.

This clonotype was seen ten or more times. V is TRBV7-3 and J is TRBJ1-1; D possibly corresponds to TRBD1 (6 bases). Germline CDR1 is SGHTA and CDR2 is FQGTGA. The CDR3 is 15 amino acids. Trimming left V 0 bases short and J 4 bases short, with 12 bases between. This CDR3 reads CASSLTGAARTEAFF. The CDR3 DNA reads TGTGCCAGCAGCTTAACGGGGGCGGCGCGCACTGAAGCTTTCTTT.

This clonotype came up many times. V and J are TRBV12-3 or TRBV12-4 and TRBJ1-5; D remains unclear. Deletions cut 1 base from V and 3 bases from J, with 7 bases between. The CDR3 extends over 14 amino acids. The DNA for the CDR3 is TGTGCCAGCAGTTTAGAGGGCGTCAATCAGCCCCAGCATTTT. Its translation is CASSLEGVNQPQHF.

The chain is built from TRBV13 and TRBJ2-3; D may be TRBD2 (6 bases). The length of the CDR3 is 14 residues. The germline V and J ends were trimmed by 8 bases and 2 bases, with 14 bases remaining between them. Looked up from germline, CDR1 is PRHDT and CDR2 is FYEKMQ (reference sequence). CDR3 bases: TGTGCCAGCGGGGACTCCCTGCCCACAGATACGCAGTATTTT. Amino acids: CASGDSLPTDTQYF.

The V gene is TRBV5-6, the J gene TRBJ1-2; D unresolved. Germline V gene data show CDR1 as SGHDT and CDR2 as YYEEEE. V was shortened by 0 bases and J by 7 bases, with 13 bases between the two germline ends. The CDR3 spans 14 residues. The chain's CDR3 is CASSLGPEAGGYTF. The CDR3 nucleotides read TGTGCCAGCAGCTTGGGGCCGGAAGCAGGTGGCTACACCTTC. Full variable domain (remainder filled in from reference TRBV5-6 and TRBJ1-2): DAGVTQSPTHLIKTRGQQVTLRCSPKSGHDTVSWYQQALGQGPQFIFQYYEEEERQRGNFPDRFSGHQFPNYSSELNVNALLLGDSALYLCASSLGPEAGGYTFGSGTRLTVV.

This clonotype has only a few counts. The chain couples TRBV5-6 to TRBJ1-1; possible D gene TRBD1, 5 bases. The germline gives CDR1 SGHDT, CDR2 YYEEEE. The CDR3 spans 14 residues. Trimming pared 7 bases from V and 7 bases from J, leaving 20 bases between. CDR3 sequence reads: CASGKGVARREAFF. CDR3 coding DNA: TGTGCCAGCGGAAAAGGGGTCGCGCGCCGTGAAGCTTTCTTT.

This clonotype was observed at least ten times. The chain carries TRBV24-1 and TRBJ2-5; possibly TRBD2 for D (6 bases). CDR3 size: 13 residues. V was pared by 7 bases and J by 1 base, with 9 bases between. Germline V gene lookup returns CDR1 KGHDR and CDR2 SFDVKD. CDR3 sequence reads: CATSYSGQETQYF. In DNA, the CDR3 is TGTGCCACCAGCTATAGCGGCCAAGAGACCCAGTACTTC.

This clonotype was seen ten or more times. CDR3 loop: CASIGGASETQYF. The CDR3 DNA sequence: TGTGCCAGCATTGGGGGGGCATCGGAGACCCAGTACTTC. V usage is TRBV12-3 or TRBV12-4 and J usage is TRBJ2-5; weak D call: TRBD2 (7 bases). This CDR3 is 13 amino acids long. Between the trimmed V and J ends, which lost 7 bases and 5 bases, there was a span of 14 bases.

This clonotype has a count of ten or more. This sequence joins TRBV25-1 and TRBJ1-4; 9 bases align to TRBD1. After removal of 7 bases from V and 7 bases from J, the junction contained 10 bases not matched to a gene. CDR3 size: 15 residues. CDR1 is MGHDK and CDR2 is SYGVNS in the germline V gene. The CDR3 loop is CASTSSTGGPEKLFF. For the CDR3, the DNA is TGTGCCAGCACCTCCTCGACAGGGGGACCTGAAAAACTGTTTTTT.

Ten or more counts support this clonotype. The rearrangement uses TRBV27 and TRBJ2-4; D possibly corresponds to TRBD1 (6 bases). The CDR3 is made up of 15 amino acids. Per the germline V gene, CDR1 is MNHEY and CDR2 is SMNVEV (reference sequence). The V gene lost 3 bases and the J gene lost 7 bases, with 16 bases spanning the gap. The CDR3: CASSFLTGSRNIQYF. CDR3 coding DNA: TGTGCCAGCAGTTTTCTGACAGGCTCGAGGAACATTCAGTACTTC.

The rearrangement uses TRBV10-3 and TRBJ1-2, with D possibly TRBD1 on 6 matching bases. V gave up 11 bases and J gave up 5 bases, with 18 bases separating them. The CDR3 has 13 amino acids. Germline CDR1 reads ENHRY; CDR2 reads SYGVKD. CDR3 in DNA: TGTGCCGCCACCGCGGGGGGCGTATATGGCTACACCTTC. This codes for CAATAGGVYGYTF.

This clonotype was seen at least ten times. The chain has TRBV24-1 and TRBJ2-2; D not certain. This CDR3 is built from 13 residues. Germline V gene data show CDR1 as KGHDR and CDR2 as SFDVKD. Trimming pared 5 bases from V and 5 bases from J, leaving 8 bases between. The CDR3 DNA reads TGTGCCACCAGTGGGGCGCCGACCGGGGAGCTGTTTTTT. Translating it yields CATSGAPTGELFF.

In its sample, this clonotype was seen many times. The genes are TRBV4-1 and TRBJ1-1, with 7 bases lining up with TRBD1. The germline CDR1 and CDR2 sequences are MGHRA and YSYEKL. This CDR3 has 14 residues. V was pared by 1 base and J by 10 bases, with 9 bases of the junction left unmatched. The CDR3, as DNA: TGCGCCAGCAGCCAAGTTGGAGGGGCAGGGGGAGCTTTCTTT. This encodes CASSQVGGAGGAFF.

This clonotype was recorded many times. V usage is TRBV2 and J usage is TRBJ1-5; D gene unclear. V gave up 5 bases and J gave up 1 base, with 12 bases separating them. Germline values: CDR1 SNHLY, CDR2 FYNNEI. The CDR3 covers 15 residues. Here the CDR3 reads CASSRGPPSNQPQHF. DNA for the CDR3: TGTGCCAGCAGTCGGGGTCCACCGAGCAATCAGCCCCAGCATTTT.

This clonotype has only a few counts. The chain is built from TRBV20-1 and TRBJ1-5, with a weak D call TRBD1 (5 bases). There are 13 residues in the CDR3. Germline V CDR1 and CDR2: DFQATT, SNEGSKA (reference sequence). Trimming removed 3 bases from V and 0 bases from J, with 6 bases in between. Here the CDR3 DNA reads TGCAGTGCTAGGACAGATAGCAATCAGCCCCAGCATTTT. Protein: CSARTDSNQPQHF.